A selection of T cell receptor beta chains follows, all from one sample in a study of blood T cell repertoires in COVID-19. Profiled with immunoSEQ multiplex PCR; TCRdb holds only in-frame clones, not every one. Of 200,000 to 250,000 clones in the sample, about 80% are singletons; the top ten hold less than 7.5%. Material for sequencing was peripheral blood. The receptor set was obtained from a woman aged 45-65 years with acute or convalescent COVID-19. Both conserved end residues are part of each CDR3. D genes are given only for firm matches. Some rows have no size entry. The others give once, few or many, or a class for an expanded clone.

d_gene | j_gene | v_gene | abundance | CDR3nt | CDR3aa
TRBD1 | TRBJ1-5 | TRBV4-1 | . | TGCGCCAGCAGCCGAGAAGGGACAGGCTTAAATCAGCCCCAGCATTTT | CASSREGTGLNQPQHF
TRBD1 | TRBJ2-5 | TRBV11-1 | . | TGTGCCAGCAGCTCCCAGGGGGTGGAGACCCAGTACTTC | CASSSQGVETQYF
TRBD1 | TRBJ2-5 | TRBV4-1 | . | TGCGCCAGCAGCCCAAAGAGAATAGGGGGCTTGGAGACCCAGTACTTC | CASSPKRIGGLETQYF
. | TRBJ2-1 | TRBV27 | . | TGTCCCCGCAGTCCCGACGACTCCGGGAGTTACAATGAGCAGTTCTTC | CPRSPDDSGSYNEQFF
. | TRBJ1-2 | TRBV6-5 | . | TGTGCCAGCAACCCCGGGACTGTATATGGCTACACCTTC | CASNPGTVYGYTF
. | TRBJ2-1 | TRBV6-5 | . | TGTGCCAGCAATTCCCTAGGCTCCTACAATGAGCAGTTCTTC | CASNSLGSYNEQFF
. | TRBJ2-3 | TRBV27 | . | TGTGCCAGCAGTTCCGGGATCGCGCAGTATTTT | CASSSGIAQYF
TRBD2 | TRBJ2-4 | TRBV4-3 | once | TGCGCCAGCAGCCGCGCCACTAGCGGAGCGGCCAAAAACATTCAGTACTTC | CASSRATSGAAKNIQYF
. | TRBJ1-1 | TRBV12-3/TRBV12-4 | . | TGTGCCAGCAGTCTACAGGAGAACACTGAAGCTTTCTTT | CASSLQENTEAFF
TRBD1 | TRBJ1-6 | TRBV3-1/TRBV3-2 | . | TGTGCCAGCAGCCAGACAGGGTTTGGTTCACCCCTCCACTTT | CASSQTGFGSPLHF
. | TRBJ2-5 | TRBV11-2 | . | TGTGCCAGCAGCTTAGGTGGGACAAAAGAGACCCAGTACTTC | CASSLGGTKETQYF
TRBD2 | TRBJ2-1 | TRBV7-2 | . | TGTGCCAGCAGCCCGCAGACTAGCGGGAGCCAGTTCTTC | CASSPQTSGSQFF
. | TRBJ2-7 | TRBV5-4 | . | TGTGCCAGCAGCACAAAATTGAGAGGGTTGGGCGAGCAGTACTTC | CASSTKLRGLGEQYF
. | TRBJ1-4 | TRBV4-2 | . | TGTGCCAGCAGCCAACTGCCGGAGTCTACTAATGAAAAACTGTTTTTT | CASSQLPESTNEKLFF
TRBD2 | TRBJ2-1 | TRBV4-3 | . | TGCGCCAGCAGCGCACTAGCGGGGGGAAACAATGAGCAGTTCTTC | CASSALAGGNNEQFF
TRBD2 | TRBJ2-3 | TRBV2 | . | TGTGCCAGCAGTTGGACTAGCGGGGGGTTCGGAGTCGGAGATACGCAGTATTTT | CASSWTSGGFGVGDTQYF
. | TRBJ2-1 | TRBV7-9 | . | TGTGCCAGCACCTCCGGGAAGCCGACCTACAATGAGCAGTTCTTC | CASTSGKPTYNEQFF
TRBD1 | TRBJ1-2 | TRBV7-9 | . | TGTGCCAGCAGCTCCCCGGGACAGGGGGAACTTGGCTACACCTTC | CASSSPGQGELGYTF
. | TRBJ1-1 | TRBV19 | . | TGTGCCAGTAGTATTCAGTCTAACACTGAAGCTTTCTTT | CASSIQSNTEAFF
. | TRBJ1-1 | TRBV30 | . | TGTGCCTGGAGTGTACAGGGTCCCACTGAAGCTTTCTTT | CAWSVQGPTEAFF
. | TRBJ2-1 | TRBV4-2 | . | TGTGCCAGCAGCCAAGATAAGCCAGCGAATGAGCAGTTCTTC | CASSQDKPANEQFF
. | TRBJ1-2 | TRBV28 | . | TGTGCCAGCAGTTTACCCCTACCGGGGTCCCCTAACTATGGCTACACCTTC | CASSLPLPGSPNYGYTF
. | TRBJ2-6 | TRBV28 | . | TGTGCCAGCAGGTCAGTGGGGGGACTGAATCTGGCAGGGGCCAACGTCCTGACTTTC | CASRSVGGLNLAGANVLTF
TRBD2 | TRBJ2-1 | TRBV4-1 | once | TGCGCCAGCAGCCAAGATCTAGCGGGATACGTGATTGAGCAGTTCTTC | CASSQDLAGYVIEQFF